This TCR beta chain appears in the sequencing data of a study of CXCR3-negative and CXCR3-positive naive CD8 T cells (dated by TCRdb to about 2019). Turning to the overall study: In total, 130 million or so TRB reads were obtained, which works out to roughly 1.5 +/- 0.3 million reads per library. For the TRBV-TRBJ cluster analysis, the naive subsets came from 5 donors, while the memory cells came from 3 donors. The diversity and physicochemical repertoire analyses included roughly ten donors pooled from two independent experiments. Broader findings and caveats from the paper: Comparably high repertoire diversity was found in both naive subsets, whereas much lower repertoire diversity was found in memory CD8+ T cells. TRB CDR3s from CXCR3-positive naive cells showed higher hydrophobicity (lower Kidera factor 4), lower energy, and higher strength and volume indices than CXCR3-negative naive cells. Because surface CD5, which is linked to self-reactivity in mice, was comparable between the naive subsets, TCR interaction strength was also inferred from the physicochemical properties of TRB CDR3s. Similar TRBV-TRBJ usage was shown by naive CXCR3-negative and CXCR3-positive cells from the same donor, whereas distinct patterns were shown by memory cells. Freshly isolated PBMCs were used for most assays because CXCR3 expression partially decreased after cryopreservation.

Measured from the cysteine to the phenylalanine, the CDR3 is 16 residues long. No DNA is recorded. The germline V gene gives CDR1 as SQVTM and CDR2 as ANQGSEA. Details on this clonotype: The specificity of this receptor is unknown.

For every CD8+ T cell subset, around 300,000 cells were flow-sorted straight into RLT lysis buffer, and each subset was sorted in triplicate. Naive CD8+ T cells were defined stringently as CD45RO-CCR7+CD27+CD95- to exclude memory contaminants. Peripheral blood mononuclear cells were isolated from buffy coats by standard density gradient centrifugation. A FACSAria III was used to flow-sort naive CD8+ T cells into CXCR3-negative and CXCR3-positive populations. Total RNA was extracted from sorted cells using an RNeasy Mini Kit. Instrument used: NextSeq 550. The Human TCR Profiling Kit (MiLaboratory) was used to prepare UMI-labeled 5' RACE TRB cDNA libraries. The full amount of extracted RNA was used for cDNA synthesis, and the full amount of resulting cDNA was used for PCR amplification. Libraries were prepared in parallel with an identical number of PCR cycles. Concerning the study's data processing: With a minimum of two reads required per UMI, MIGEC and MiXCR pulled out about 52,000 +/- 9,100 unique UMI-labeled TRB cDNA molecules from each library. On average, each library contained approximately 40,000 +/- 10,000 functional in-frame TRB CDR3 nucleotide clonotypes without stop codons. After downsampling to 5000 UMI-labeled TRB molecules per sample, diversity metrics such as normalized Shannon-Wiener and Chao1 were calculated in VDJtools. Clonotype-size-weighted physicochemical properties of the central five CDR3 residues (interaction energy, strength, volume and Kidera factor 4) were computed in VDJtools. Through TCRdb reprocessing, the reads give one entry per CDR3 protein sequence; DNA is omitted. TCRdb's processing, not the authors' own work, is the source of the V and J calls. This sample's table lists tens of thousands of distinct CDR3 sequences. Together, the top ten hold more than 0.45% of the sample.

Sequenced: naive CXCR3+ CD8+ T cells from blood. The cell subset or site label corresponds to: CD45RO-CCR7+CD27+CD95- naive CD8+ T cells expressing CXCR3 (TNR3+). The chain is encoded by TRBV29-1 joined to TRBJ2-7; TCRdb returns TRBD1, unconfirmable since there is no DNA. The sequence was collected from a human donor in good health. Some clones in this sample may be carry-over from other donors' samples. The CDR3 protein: CSVEKGETGLPYEQYF.